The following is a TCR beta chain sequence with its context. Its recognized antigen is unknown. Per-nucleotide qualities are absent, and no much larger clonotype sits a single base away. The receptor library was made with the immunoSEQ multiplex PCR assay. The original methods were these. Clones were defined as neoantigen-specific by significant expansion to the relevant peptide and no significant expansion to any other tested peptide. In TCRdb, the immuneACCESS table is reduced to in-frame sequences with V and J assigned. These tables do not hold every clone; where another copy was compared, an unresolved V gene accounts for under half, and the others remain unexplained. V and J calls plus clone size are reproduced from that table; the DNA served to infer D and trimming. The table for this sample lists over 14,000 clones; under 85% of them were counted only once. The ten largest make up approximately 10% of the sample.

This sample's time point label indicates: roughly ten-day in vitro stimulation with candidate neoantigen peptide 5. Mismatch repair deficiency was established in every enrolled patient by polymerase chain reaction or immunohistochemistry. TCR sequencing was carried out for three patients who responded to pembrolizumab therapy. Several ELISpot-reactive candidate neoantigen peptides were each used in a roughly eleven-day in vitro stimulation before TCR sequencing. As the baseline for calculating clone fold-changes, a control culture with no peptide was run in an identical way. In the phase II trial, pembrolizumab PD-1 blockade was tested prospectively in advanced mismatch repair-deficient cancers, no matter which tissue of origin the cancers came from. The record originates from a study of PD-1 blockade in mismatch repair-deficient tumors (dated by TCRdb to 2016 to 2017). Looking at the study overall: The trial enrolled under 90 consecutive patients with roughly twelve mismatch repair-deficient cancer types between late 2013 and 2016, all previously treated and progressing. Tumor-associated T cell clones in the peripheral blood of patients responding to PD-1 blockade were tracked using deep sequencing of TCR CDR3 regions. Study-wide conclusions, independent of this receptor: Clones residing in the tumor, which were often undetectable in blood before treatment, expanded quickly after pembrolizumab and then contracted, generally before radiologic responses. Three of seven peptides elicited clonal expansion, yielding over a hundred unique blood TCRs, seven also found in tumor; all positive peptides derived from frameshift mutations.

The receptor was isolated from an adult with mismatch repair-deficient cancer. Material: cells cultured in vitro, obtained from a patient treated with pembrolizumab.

The encoded CDR3 is CASIGLLNTGELFF. Read as DNA, the sequence is TGTGCCAGCATCGGACTTTTGAACACCGGGGAGCTGTTTTTT. This sequence uses TRBV28 and TRBJ2-2, and possibly TRBD2, on 5 matching bases. Taken from cysteine to phenylalanine, the CDR3 has 14 residues. Only CDR3 DNA remains: 42 bases, in frame from the first base. CDR1 MDHEN and CDR2 SYDVKM were looked up in the germline V gene. V loses 7 bases of germline sequence and J loses 1 base, and the interval between the two ends is 10 bases.